This T cell receptor beta chain was recorded in a study of T cells in Graves' hyperthyroidism and ophthalmopathy. Turning to the study itself: At the time of initial diagnosis and before any treatment, peripheral blood was collected.

V was cut by 3 bases and J by 4 bases, with 12 bases left in between. The CDR3 consists of 14 residues. Germline V lookup: CDR1 DFQATT, CDR2 SNEGSKA (reference sequence). In this sample, this clonotype turned up many times. From RNA transcripts, TCR beta CDR3 regions were amplified. Carried out on the TCR CDR3, a first-round RT-PCR used the HTBI primer set. TCRdb independently ran MiXCR on the multiplex PCR reads; one entry per CDR3 protein. The table has around 250,000 distinct CDR3 sequences, about 14% seen once. Material: blood. The V call is TRBV20-1, the J call TRBJ2-2, with D unclear. The TCR comes from a woman between 40 and 50 years old with Graves' hyperthyroidism that later progressed to Graves' ophthalmopathy. The CDR3 sequence is CSARPGPRTGELFF. The CDR3, as DNA: TGCAGTGCTAGGCCCGGGCCTCGCACCGGGGAGCTGTTTTTT.